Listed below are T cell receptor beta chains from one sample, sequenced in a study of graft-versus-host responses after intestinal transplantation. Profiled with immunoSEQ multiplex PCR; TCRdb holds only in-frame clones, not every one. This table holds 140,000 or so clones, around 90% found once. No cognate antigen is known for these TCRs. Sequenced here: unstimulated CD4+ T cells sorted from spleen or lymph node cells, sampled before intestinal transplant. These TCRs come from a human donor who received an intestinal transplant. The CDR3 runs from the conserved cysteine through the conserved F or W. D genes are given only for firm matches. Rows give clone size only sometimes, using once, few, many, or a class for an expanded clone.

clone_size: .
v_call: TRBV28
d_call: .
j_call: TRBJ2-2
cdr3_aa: CASISGPGELFF
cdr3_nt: TGTGCCAGCATATCTGGGCCCGGGGAGCTGTTTTTT

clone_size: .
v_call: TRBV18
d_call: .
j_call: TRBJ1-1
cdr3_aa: CASSPRFSDTEAFF
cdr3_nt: TGTGCCAGCTCACCAAGGTTTTCTGACACTGAAGCTTTCTTT

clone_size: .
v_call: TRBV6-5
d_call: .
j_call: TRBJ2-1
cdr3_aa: CASWLVIGSGNEQFF
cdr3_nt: TGTGCCAGCTGGCTAGTTATAGGAAGTGGGAATGAGCAGTTCTTC

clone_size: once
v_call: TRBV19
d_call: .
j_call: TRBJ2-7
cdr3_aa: CASSTSGPGTYEQYF
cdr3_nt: TGTGCCAGTAGTACCTCCGGGCCGGGAACATACGAGCAGTACTTC

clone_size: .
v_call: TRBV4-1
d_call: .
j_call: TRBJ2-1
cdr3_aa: CASSQDRGREDYNEQFF
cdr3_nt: TGCGCCAGCAGCCAAGATCGGGGCAGGGAGGACTACAATGAGCAGTTCTTC

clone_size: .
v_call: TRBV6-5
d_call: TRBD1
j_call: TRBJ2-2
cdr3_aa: CASSKRTGGFGELFF
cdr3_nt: TGTGCCAGCAGTAAAAGGACAGGGGGCTTCGGGGAGCTGTTTTTT

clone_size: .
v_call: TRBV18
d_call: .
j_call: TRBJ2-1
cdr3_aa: CASSPPPGGVNEQFF
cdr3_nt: TGTGCCAGCTCACCACCTCCTGGGGGCGTGAATGAGCAGTTCTTC

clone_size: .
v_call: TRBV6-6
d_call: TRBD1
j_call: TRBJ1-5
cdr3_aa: CASSYGLGTGNQPQHF
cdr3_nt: TGTGCCAGCAGTTATGGTCTAGGGACAGGCAATCAGCCCCAGCATTTT

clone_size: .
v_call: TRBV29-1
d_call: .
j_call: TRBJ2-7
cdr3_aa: CSVDGGTPYEQYF
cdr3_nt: TGCAGCGTTGATGGGGGAACCCCCTACGAGCAGTACTTC

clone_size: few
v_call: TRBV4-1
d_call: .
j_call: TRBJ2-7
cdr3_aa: CASSQDPWGEQYF
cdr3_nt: TGCGCCAGCAGCCAAGATCCGTGGGGGGAGCAGTACTTC

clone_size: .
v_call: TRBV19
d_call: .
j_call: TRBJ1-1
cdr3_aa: CASSKAANTEAFF
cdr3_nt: TGTGCCAGTAGTAAGGCCGCGAACACTGAAGCTTTCTTT

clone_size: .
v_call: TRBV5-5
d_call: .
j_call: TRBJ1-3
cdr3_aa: CASSYPGRSSGNTIYF
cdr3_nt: TGTGCCAGCAGCTACCCGGGACGGAGCTCTGGAAACACCATATATTTT

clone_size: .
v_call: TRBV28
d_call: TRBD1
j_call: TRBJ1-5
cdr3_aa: CASSLRRGQDGNQPQHF
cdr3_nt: TGTGCCAGCAGTTTAAGGAGGGGACAGGATGGCAATCAGCCCCAGCATTTT